Presented here are 20 T cell receptor beta chains from one specimen sequenced in a study of CD8+ T cells in alopecia areata. Extracted RNA was reverse transcribed, and the resulting cDNA served as sequencing template. Measured with immunoSEQ multiplex PCR; TCRdb has only the in-frame clones, and not every one. The table shows some 200,000 clones, with approximately 56% occurring only once. The treatment was: oral pan-JAK inhibitor, 5-10 mg twice daily. The sequences come from CD4+ T cells sorted from blood, collected at week 4, from a patient treated with tofacitinib. These TCRs come from a human donor with alopecia areata.

The genes are TRBV29-1 and TRBJ1-1, with D hard to call. Looked up from germline, CDR1 is SQVTM and CDR2 is ANQGSEA. This CDR3 is 14 amino acids long. Trimming cost V 1 base and J 5 bases, with 14 bases left between them. The CDR3 region has the DNA TGCAGCGTTGAAGTTTTGGCCAGGCGAACTGAAGCTTTCTTT. This gives the protein CSVEVLARRTEAFF.

The J gene is TRBJ1-3, the V gene TRBV29-1; the D is unclear. Germline CDR1 reads SQVTM; CDR2 reads ANQGSEA. The CDR3 runs to 16 residues. Trimming took off 6 bases at V and 0 bases at J, with 18 bases between the two ends. CDR3 in amino acids: CSVINTVGVSGNTIYF. CDR3 DNA: TGCAGCGTCATCAATACAGTTGGAGTCTCTGGAAACACCATATATTTT.

The chain links TRBV5-4 to TRBJ2-6; 7 positions match TRBD1. CDR1 and CDR2 (germline): SGHNT, YYREEE (reference sequence). The CDR3 contains 16 residues. V dropped 6 bases and J dropped 4; count of bases not matched to a gene: 10. CDR3: CASKRDSQKGANVLTF. The DNA of the CDR3 is TGTGCCAGCAAGAGGGACAGCCAAAAGGGGGCCAACGTCCTGACTTTC.

The CDR3: CASSSGGGPYNEQFF. The CDR3 DNA follows: TGTGCCAGCAGTTCCGGCGGGGGGCCCTACAATGAGCAGTTCTTC. This rearrangement joins TRBV2 to TRBJ2-1, with 8 bases identical to TRBD2. The V gene's germline CDR1 is SNHLY and CDR2 FYNNEI. The CDR3 extends over 15 amino acids. With V trimmed by 5 bases and J by 2 bases, 5 bases remained unmatched. Based on the CDR3 plus reference TRBV2 and TRBJ2-1, the full variable domain is EPEVTQTPSHQVTQMGQEVILRCVPISNHLYFYWYRQILGQKVEFLVSFYNNEISEKSEIFDDQFSVERPDGSNFTLKIRSTKLEDSAMYFCASSSGGGPYNEQFFGPGTRLTVL.

V gene TRBV30 combines with J gene TRBJ1-6; no clear D. This CDR3 contains 15 residues. The V end lost 4 bases, the J end lost 5 bases, and 15 bases lay between the germline ends. CDR1 GTSNPN and CDR2 SVGIG come from the germline V gene (reference sequence). CDR3 coding DNA: TGTGCCTGGACCATCCGCGGGGTTCATAATTCACCCCTCCACTTT. The encoded protein is CAWTIRGVHNSPLHF. Together with reference TRBV30 and TRBJ1-6, the CDR3 gives the full variable domain: SQTIHQWPATLVQPVGSPLSLECTVEGTSNPNLYWYRQAAGRGLQLLFYSVGIGQISSEVPQNLSASRPQDRQFILSSKKLLLSDSGFYLCAWTIRGVHNSPLHFGNGTRLTVT.

As concerns this clone: Mismatch with germline at one junction end may stem from a read error. The chain employs TRBV30 and TRBJ2-1; the D gene is possibly TRBD2 (5 bases). The CDR3 contains 12 residues. Germline-derived CDR1 and CDR2 are GTSNPN and SVGIG (reference sequence). CDR3 nucleotides: TGTGCCAGGAGCGGTGGTCGGAATGAGCAGTTCTTC. Its translation: CARSGGRNEQFF.

This chain uses TRBV19 with TRBJ1-5; D remains ambiguous. CDR1 and CDR2 (germline): LNHDA, SQIVND (reference sequence). Deletions cut 3 bases from V and 1 base from J, with 7 bases between. CDR3 length: 14 residues. In DNA form, the CDR3 reads TGTGCCAGTAGTATCACGGACAGCAATCAGCCCCAGCATTTT. It encodes CASSITDSNQPQHF.

V gene TRBV28 combines with J gene TRBJ1-5; D not certain. V was shortened by 3 bases and J by 0 bases, with 12 bases between the two germline ends. Germline lookup yields CDR1 MDHEN and CDR2 SYDVKM. The CDR3 has 16 residues. The CDR3 spells CASSFGDFYSNQPQHF. The CDR3 nucleotides are TGTGCCAGCAGTTTCGGGGATTTTTATAGCAATCAGCCCCAGCATTTT.

This clone was counted between two and nine times. The CDR3 is CASSPRRGGTEAFF. The CDR3 nucleotides read TGCGCCAGCAGTCCTAGAAGGGGGGGGACTGAAGCTTTCTTT. The chain couples TRBV4-1 to TRBJ1-1; D may be TRBD1 (6 bases). The CDR3 has 14 residues. V was pared by 6 bases and J by 5 bases, with 16 bases between. Germline assignment: CDR1 MGHRA and CDR2 YSYEKL.

V usage is TRBV9 and J usage is TRBJ1-6; D gene uncertain. Trimming took off 3 bases at V and 4 bases at J, with 11 bases between the two ends. The germline CDR1 and CDR2 sequences are SGDLS and YYNGEE. The CDR3 consists of 15 residues. In DNA form, the CDR3 reads TGTGCCAGCAGCGCCCTGGGAGTGTATAATTCACCCCTCCACTTT. Amino acid sequence: CASSALGVYNSPLHF.

The chain couples TRBV30 to TRBJ1-1; D perhaps matches TRBD1 (5 bases). The CDR3 has 13 amino acids. V shed 7 bases and J shed 5 bases, with 17 bases lying between them. Germline assignment: CDR1 GTSNPN and CDR2 SVGIG (reference sequence). In nucleotides, the CDR3 is TGTGCCTCCGCGAGGGGTATGAGGACTGAAGCTTTCTTT. This translates into CASARGMRTEAFF.

As to this clone: Other nucleotide sequences in the sample specify the same CDR3. The chain joins TRBV29-1 to TRBJ1-2; 7 bases are a match to TRBD1. The germline CDR1 and CDR2 sequences are SQVTM and ANQGSEA. The CDR3 contains 14 residues. Trimming at V came to 0 bases and at J to 5 bases, leaving 6 bases not matched to a gene. CDR3 sequence reads: CSVEEQGRTYGYTF. The CDR3 DNA follows: TGCAGCGTTGAAGAACAGGGGAGGACATATGGCTACACCTTC.

This clone was found a few times. J is TRBJ2-5 and V is TRBV7-9; no clear D. V lost 0 bases, J lost 10 bases, and 12 bases lay in between. Per germline, CDR1 SEHNR and CDR2 FQNEAQ (reference sequence). The CDR3 runs to 13 residues. The CDR3 protein is CASSLADALGQYF. CDR3 in DNA: TGTGCCAGCAGCTTAGCCGACGCCCTGGGCCAGTACTTC. The complete variable domain, with remaining parts taken from reference TRBV7-9 and TRBJ2-5, reads DTGVSQNPRHKITKRGQNVTFRCDPISEHNRLYWYRQTLGQGPEFLTYFQNEAQLEKSRLLSDRFSAERPKGSFSTLEIQRTEQGDSAMYLCASSLADALGQYFGPGTRLLVL.

In this sample, this clone turned up once. This sequence joins TRBV6-5 and TRBJ2-5; D is unclear. The CDR3 consists of 14 residues. V was pared by 7 bases and J by 4 bases, with 16 bases between. Germline CDR1 reads MNHEY; CDR2 reads SVGAGI. The DNA of the CDR3 is TGTGCCAGCAAGCCTCCGGGCCGTACAGAGACCCAGTACTTC. This codes for CASKPPGRTETQYF.

This chain connects TRBV5-6 to TRBJ1-1; 7 bases align to TRBD1. The CDR3 totals 15 residues. V lost 3 bases to trimming and J lost 5 bases; unmatched junction nucleotides: 10. Germline V gives CDR1 SGHDT, CDR2 YYEEEE. CDR3 DNA sequence: TGTGCCAGCAGCTCCCTTTCGGGACAGCGTACTGAAGCTTTCTTT. Its translation: CASSSLSGQRTEAFF.

The V gene is TRBV30, the J gene TRBJ1-3, with D perhaps matching TRBD1 (6 bases). This CDR3 has 17 residues. Germline loops: CDR1 GTSNPN, CDR2 SVGIG (reference sequence). Trimming took off 3 bases at V and 4 bases at J, with 22 bases between the two ends. The CDR3 nucleotides are TGTGCCTGGAGCACGCTCCGACAACAGGGATGGGGAAACACCATATATTTT. Encoded protein: CAWSTLRQQGWGNTIYF.

This clone was picked up one time. The chain uses TRBV5-4 and TRBJ1-2; D possibly corresponds to TRBD1 (6 bases). Looked up from germline, CDR1 is SGHNT and CDR2 is YYREEE (reference sequence). V gave up 4 bases and J gave up 4 bases, with 14 bases separating them. The CDR3 totals 14 residues. CDR3 loop: CASSLPGASYGYTF. In DNA form, the CDR3 reads TGTGCCAGCAGCCTCCCGGGGGCAAGCTATGGCTACACCTTC. Variable domain in full (rest from reference TRBV5-4 and TRBJ1-2): ETGVTQSPTHLIKTRGQQVTLRCSSQSGHNTVSWYQQALGQGPQFIFQYYREEENGRGNFPPRFSGLQFPNYSSELNVNALELDDSALYLCASSLPGASYGYTFGSGTRLTVV.

CDR3 loop: CAWSVTGQGRTQYF. The CDR3 DNA follows: TGTGCCTGGAGTGTAACGGGACAGGGCAGGACCCAGTACTTC. This chain connects TRBV30 to TRBJ2-5; 9 bases are a match to TRBD1. The CDR3 length is 14 residues. V lost 0 bases and J lost 7; bases outside the gene matches: 6. Germline-derived CDR1 and CDR2 are GTSNPN and SVGIG (reference sequence).

The V call is TRBV18, the J call TRBJ2-6; D remains unclear. V was cut by 2 bases and J by 0 bases, with 11 bases left in between. Germline CDR1 reads KGHSH; CDR2 reads LQKENI. This CDR3 comprises 17 residues. The CDR3 here is CASSPGLGYSGANVLTF. Here the CDR3 DNA reads TGTGCCAGCTCACCAGGGCTAGGTTACTCTGGGGCCAACGTCCTGACTTTC. The full variable domain, rest sourced from reference TRBV18 and TRBJ2-6, is NAGVMQNPRHLVRRRGQEARLRCSPMKGHSHVYWYRQLPEEGLKFMVYLQKENIIDESGMPKERFSAEFPKEGPSILRIQQVVRGDSAAYFCASSPGLGYSGANVLTFGAGSRLTVL.

This clone was observed a few times. J is TRBJ2-2 and V is TRBV7-9; the D gene is possibly TRBD1 (6 bases). Germline CDR1 reads SEHNR; CDR2 reads FQNEAQ (reference sequence). V was pared by 5 bases and J by 5 bases, with 15 bases between. The CDR3 extends over 15 amino acids. CDR3 bases: TGTGCCAGCAGCCTATCCGGGACACAGACCGGGGAGCTGTTTTTT. Translating gives CASSLSGTQTGELFF.